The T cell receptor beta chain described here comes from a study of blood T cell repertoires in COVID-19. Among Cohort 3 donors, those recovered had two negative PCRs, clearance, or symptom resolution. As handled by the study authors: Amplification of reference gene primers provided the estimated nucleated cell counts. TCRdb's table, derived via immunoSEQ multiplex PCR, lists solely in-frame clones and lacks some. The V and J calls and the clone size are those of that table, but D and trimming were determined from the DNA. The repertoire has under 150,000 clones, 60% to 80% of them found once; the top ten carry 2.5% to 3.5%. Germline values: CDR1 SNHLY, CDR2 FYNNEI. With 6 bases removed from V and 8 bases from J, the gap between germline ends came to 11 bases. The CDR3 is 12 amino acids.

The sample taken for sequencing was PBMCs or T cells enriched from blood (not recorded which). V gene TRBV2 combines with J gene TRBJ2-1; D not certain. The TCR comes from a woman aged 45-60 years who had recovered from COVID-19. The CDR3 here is CASRLEADEQFF. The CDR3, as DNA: TGTGCCAGCAGACTCGAGGCGGATGAGCAGTTCTTC.